These 25 T cell receptor beta chains were all obtained from the same sample, sequenced in a study of Graves' ophthalmopathy and Graves' hyperthyroidism. Transcripts of RNA were the source for amplifying TCR beta CDR3 regions. First-round RT-PCR with HTBI primers preceded a second-round multiplex PCR. TCRdb reprocessed the multiplex PCR reads with MiXCR, giving one entry per CDR3 protein. Among about 210,000 distinct CDR3 sequences, 25% to 30% were seen once, and the ten largest hold approximately 9.6%. Sequenced sample: peripheral blood. The receptors originated from a man in his fifties with Graves' ophthalmopathy.

This clonotype came up many times. The chain joins TRBV5-1 to TRBJ2-7; 7 nucleotides agree with TRBD1. Germline CDR1 reads SGHRS; CDR2 reads YFSETQ. V was pared by 7 bases and J by 1 base, with 5 bases of the junction left unmatched. CDR3 size: 13 residues. For the CDR3, the DNA is TGCGCCAGCCGCTGGGACAGTTCCTACGAGCAGTACTTC. It translates to CASRWDSSYEQYF. The variable domain in full, with the rest retrieved from reference TRBV5-1 and TRBJ2-7, is KAGVTQTPRYLIKTRGQQVTLSCSPISGHRSVSWYQQTPGQGLQFLFEYFSETQRNKGNFPGRFSGRQFSNSRSEMNVSTLELGDSALYLCASRWDSSYEQYFGPGTRLTVT.

This clonotype came up many times. The gene calls are TRBV12-3 or TRBV12-4 and TRBJ1-2, with 10 bases lining up with TRBD1. With 3 bases clipped from V and 3 bases from J, the junction kept 1 base outside the gene matches. The CDR3 consists of 14 residues. In DNA, the CDR3 is TGTGCCAGCAGTTTGACAGGGGGCTACTATGGCTACACCTTC. This encodes CASSLTGGYYGYTF.

This clonotype was recorded at least ten times. This rearrangement joins TRBV6-1 to TRBJ1-3; D ambiguous. The V end lost 6 bases, the J end lost 4 bases, and 13 bases lay between the germline ends. Per germline, CDR1 MNHNS and CDR2 SASEGT. This CDR3 region has 14 residues. In nucleotides, the CDR3 is TGTGCCAGCAGCCTCCAAGATTCCGGAAACACCATATATTTT. Encoded protein: CASSLQDSGNTIYF.

This clonotype was observed at least ten times. The gene calls are TRBV5-4 and TRBJ2-2; tentative D call: TRBD1 (5 bases). Germline-derived CDR1 and CDR2 are SGHNT and YYREEE (reference sequence). Trimming removed 6 bases from V and 4 bases from J, with 13 bases in between. The CDR3 spans 14 residues. CDR3 DNA: TGTGCCAGCACCACCCCAGGGATCACCGGGGAGCTGTTTTTT. It encodes CASTTPGITGELFF.

This clonotype was observed many times. The chain uses TRBV19 and TRBJ1-1; 7 bases map to TRBD1. CDR3 length: 13 amino acids. CDR1 is LNHDA, CDR2 SQIVND, per germline (reference sequence). The V segment lost 5 bases and the J segment 4 bases; nucleotides outside the gene matches: 4. This CDR3 is CASSGRGGTEAFF. The DNA of the CDR3 is TGTGCCAGTAGTGGCAGGGGGGGCACTGAAGCTTTCTTT.

The J gene is TRBJ1-5, the V gene TRBV12-3 or TRBV12-4; 9 bases are shared with TRBD1. The CDR3 consists of 14 residues. Germline trimming cut 6 bases from V and 5 bases from J; bases unmatched to any gene: 5. CDR3 DNA sequence: TGTGCCAGCAGCCCCCGGACAGGGGATCAGCCCCAGCATTTT. It codes for CASSPRTGDQPQHF.

This clonotype was counted ten times or more. This sequence joins TRBV7-2 and TRBJ2-7; 8 nucleotides align to TRBD1. The V and J ends lost 6 bases and 3 bases, in that order; junction bases with no gene match: 4. This CDR3 contains 13 residues. Germline assignment: CDR1 SGHTA and CDR2 FQGNSA. The chain's CDR3 is CASRGTGVYEQYF. For the CDR3, the DNA is TGTGCCAGCAGGGGGACAGGAGTCTACGAGCAGTACTTC. The variable domain in full, with the rest retrieved from reference TRBV7-2 and TRBJ2-7, is GAGVSQSPSNKVTEKGKDVELRCDPISGHTALYWYRQSLGQGLEFLIYFQGNSAPDKSGLPSDRFSAERTGGSVSTLTIQRTQQEDSAVYLCASRGTGVYEQYFGPGTRLTVT.

The chain combines TRBV19 with TRBJ1-5; the D gene is possibly TRBD1 (6 bases). Germline CDR1 LNHDA, CDR2 SQIVND (reference sequence). CDR3 length: 13 amino acids. Deletions cut 5 bases from V and 7 bases from J, with 12 bases between. CDR3 sequence (DNA): TGTGCCAGTAGTTGGGGGGCTCGGCAGCCCCAGCATTTT. This codes for CASSWGARQPQHF.

In its sample, this clonotype was seen many times. V gene TRBV12-3 or TRBV12-4 combines with J gene TRBJ2-2, with unresolved D. Trimming left V 8 bases short and J 8 bases short, with 12 bases between. This CDR3 region has 12 residues. In nucleotides, the CDR3 is TGTGCCAGCGAGTTCGAGGAGGGGGAGCTGTTTTTT. Its translation: CASEFEEGELFF.

The chain employs TRBV7-3 and TRBJ2-5, with D perhaps assigned TRBD1 or TRBD2 (5 bases each). Germline assignment: CDR1 SGHTA and CDR2 FQGTGA. The CDR3 length is 15 residues. Trimming cost V 3 bases and J 0 bases, with 11 bases left between them. Here the CDR3 reads CASSFSGTDQETQYF. In DNA, the CDR3 is TGTGCCAGCAGCTTCTCTGGGACGGACCAAGAGACCCAGTACTTC.

This clonotype was seen many times. V usage is TRBV4-1 and J usage is TRBJ2-7, with D possibly TRBD2 on 6 matching bases. This CDR3 has 14 residues. CDR1 and CDR2 (germline): MGHRA, YSYEKL. Trimming removed 3 bases at V and 2 bases at J, with 11 bases between. The CDR3, as DNA: TGCGCCAGCAGCCACATAGCGGATGCCTACGAGCAGTACTTC. Amino acids: CASSHIADAYEQYF.

This clonotype was counted ten times or more. The rearrangement joins TRBV6-5 to TRBJ1-2; 10 bases are shared with TRBD1. The V gene's germline CDR1 is MNHEY and CDR2 SVGAGI. CDR3 size: 15 residues. Trimming took 2 bases from V and 5 from J; bases not matched to a gene: 5. In DNA form, the CDR3 reads TGTGCCAGCAGTTACAGGGACAGGGGACTGTATGGCTACACCTTC. This translates into CASSYRDRGLYGYTF.

This clonotype was seen many times. The V and J genes are TRBV5-1 and TRBJ1-1, with 7 bases matching TRBD1. V lost 4 bases to trimming and J lost 0 bases; unmatched junction nucleotides: 3. The CDR3 runs 14 residues. CDR1 SGHRS and CDR2 YFSETQ come from the germline V gene. The CDR3 nucleotides are TGCGCCAGCAGCGGGGACAGCATGAACACTGAAGCTTTCTTT. This sequence encodes CASSGDSMNTEAFF.

This clonotype occurred many times. The V call is TRBV5-6, the J call TRBJ2-2, with a weak D call TRBD2 (5 bases). The CDR3 is made up of 16 amino acids. Germline V gives CDR1 SGHDT, CDR2 YYEEEE. Trimming left V 0 bases short and J 1 base short, with 10 bases between. CDR3: CASSLVGGLNTGELFF. The CDR3 DNA sequence: TGTGCCAGCAGCTTGGTTGGCGGGCTGAACACCGGGGAGCTGTTTTTT.

This clonotype was seen ten or more times. The chain has TRBV27 and TRBJ1-1; D unclear. Germline assignment: CDR1 MNHEY and CDR2 SMNVEV (reference sequence). The CDR3 sequence is 15 residues long. V lost 5 bases, J lost 4 bases, and 17 bases lay in between. The CDR3 sequence: CASSLPSAGITEAFF. The CDR3 coding sequence is TGTGCCAGCAGTCTCCCCTCCGCAGGTATCACTGAAGCTTTCTTT.

This clonotype appeared many times. This chain connects TRBV14 to TRBJ2-2; D gene unclear. The V gene's germline CDR1 is SGHDN and CDR2 FVKESK. This CDR3 contains 16 residues. Trimming left V 4 bases short and J 1 base short, with 13 bases between. CDR3 DNA: TGTGCCAGCAGCCCCGGTTCCAGCCTGAACACCGGGGAGCTGTTTTTT. It codes for CASSPGSSLNTGELFF.

The table lists this clonotype with many counts. The chain uses TRBV20-1 and TRBJ1-1; D might be TRBD1 (5 bases). CDR3 length: 12 residues. Germline lookup yields CDR1 DFQATT and CDR2 SNEGSKA (reference sequence). V gave up 6 bases and J gave up 2 bases, with 10 bases separating them. The CDR3 coding sequence is TGCAGTGCCCCGGGGCAAAACACTGAAGCTTTCTTT. Protein product: CSAPGQNTEAFF.

This clonotype was seen just once. The rearrangement links TRBV6-2 or TRBV6-3 to TRBJ1-5, with D uncertain. The CDR3 runs 11 residues. V dropped 0 bases and J dropped 11 bases, with 5 bases sitting between them. Per the germline V gene, CDR1 is MNHEY and CDR2 is SVGEGT. The CDR3 DNA reads TGTGCCAGCAGTTACTCTGGAGCCCAGCATTTT. Its translation: CASSYSGAQHF.

This chain links TRBV15 with TRBJ2-7, with TRBD2 identical over 9 bases. Looked up from germline, CDR1 is LNHNV and CDR2 is YYDKDF (reference sequence). This CDR3 has 16 residues. Trimming took 0 bases from V and 4 from J; bases not matched to a gene: 7. The CDR3 coding sequence is TGTGCCACCAGCAGAGATGTGCGGGAGGGGCTATACGAGCAGTACTTC. Its translation: CATSRDVREGLYEQYF.

This clonotype has at least ten counts. In DNA, the CDR3 is TGTGCCAGCAGTTCGGACCCAAATAGCCCCCTTAGCGGGGAGCTGTTTTTT. This encodes CASSSDPNSPLSGELFF. The chain uses TRBV6-5 and TRBJ2-2; D unclear. The V gene lost 4 bases and the J gene lost 7 bases, with 22 bases spanning the gap. Germline values: CDR1 MNHEY, CDR2 SVGAGI. CDR3 size: 17 residues.

This clonotype came up many times. The CDR3 nucleotides read TGTGCCAGCAGTGTCCAACCCTACGAGCAGTACTTC. This gives the protein CASSVQPYEQYF. The chain links TRBV28 to TRBJ2-7; D unclear. The V gene's germline CDR1 is MDHEN and CDR2 SYDVKM. The V end lost 5 bases, the J end lost 2 bases, and 7 bases lay between the germline ends. The CDR3 runs to 12 residues.

This clonotype was observed at least ten times. The CDR3 region is CASSYTSTGVYNSPLHF. DNA of the CDR3: TGTGCCAGCAGTTACACCTCGACAGGGGTGTATAATTCACCCCTCCACTTT. This chain links TRBV6-5 with TRBJ1-6, with TRBD1 identical over 8 bases. This CDR3 has 17 amino acids. CDR1 MNHEY and CDR2 SVGAGI come from the germline V gene. After removal of 2 bases from V and 4 bases from J, the junction contained 7 bases not matched to a gene.

This clonotype was picked up many times. The genes are TRBV7-8 and TRBJ2-4; D not resolved. V lost 4 bases and J lost 4, with 8 bases in between. Germline CDR1 is SGHVS and CDR2 is FQNEAQ. This CDR3 comprises 13 residues. The CDR3 loop is CASSSVEKNIQYF. CDR3 DNA sequence: TGTGCCAGCAGCTCGGTGGAAAAAAACATTCAGTACTTC.

This clonotype was observed at least ten times. J is TRBJ1-2 and V is TRBV12-3 or TRBV12-4, with TRBD1 matching over 10 bases. Germline trimming cut 5 bases from V and 5 bases from J; bases unmatched to any gene: 5. The CDR3 is 14 residues long. The chain's CDR3 is CASSQGQGSYGYTF. In DNA, the CDR3 is TGTGCCAGCAGTCAGGGACAGGGGTCTTATGGCTACACCTTC.

This clonotype was counted ten times or more. The chain couples TRBV4-3 to TRBJ2-5, with D tentatively TRBD2 (5 bases). The CDR3 has 15 residues. V dropped 0 bases and J dropped 5 bases, with 13 bases sitting between them. Germline V gene lookup returns CDR1 LGHNA and CDR2 YSLEER. CDR3 in amino acids: CASSQDQGRDETQYF. The DNA of the CDR3 is TGCGCCAGCAGCCAAGATCAAGGGAGAGACGAGACCCAGTACTTC.